The rows below give T cell receptor beta chains drawn from one sample of a study of identical twins. TCRdb called the 5' RACE reads again in MiXCR, with one record for every CDR3 protein. The sample comprises 500,000 to 550,000 distinct CDR3 sequences, under 25% of which are singletons, and 0.48% rests with the top ten. These data were also filed under a second study, of yellow fever vaccine responses in identical twins.

Input material: CD4+ T cells sorted from blood. These receptors were obtained from a woman in her late teens or twenties in good health. CDR3s include the opening cysteine and the closing phenylalanine or tryptophan. The order of the fields is V gene, J gene, CDR3 length, CDR3 protein.

TRBV20-1	TRBJ2-1	15	CSANPGTSGGDEQFF
TRBV5-1	TRBJ2-3	15	CASSSMGFSSDTQYF
TRBV24-1	TRBJ1-5	12	CAAGQGSQPQHF
TRBV9	TRBJ2-2	16	CASSTSGRGSDGELFF
TRBV5-6	TRBJ2-4	12	CASRQQGNIQYF
TRBV5-4	TRBJ2-5	15	CASSFTGVLDQTQYF
TRBV5-5	TRBJ2-7	14	CASSNLQGSYEQYF
TRBV4-1	TRBJ2-1	16	CASSQGGQLFSNEQFF
TRBV3-1	TRBJ2-3	13	CASSFLHTDTQYF
TRBV25-1	TRBJ1-2	13	CASSEGLNYGYTF
TRBV12-3/TRBV12-4	TRBJ1-4	14	CASSFGATNEKLFF
TRBV11-2	TRBJ2-1	18	CASSWRVQGAVRSIEQFF
TRBV10-3	TRBJ2-5	22	CAISERPLPTGSSVESAETQYF
TRBV4-2	TRBJ2-7	17	CASSQPSGLAVYYEQYF
TRBV29-1	TRBJ2-7	12	CSVDQGGYEQYF
TRBV9	TRBJ1-2	13	CASSVEFSASYTF
TRBV12-3/TRBV12-4	TRBJ2-5	15	CASSPRTGGEETQYF
TRBV6-1	TRBJ2-7	15	CASSHTSGGFYEQYF
TRBV10-3	TRBJ2-1	11	CATGAFNEQFF
TRBV6-1	TRBJ2-1	17	CASSGLGTGWSYNEQFF
TRBV5-1	TRBJ2-2	15	CASSFTGALTGELFF
TRBV12-5	TRBJ2-2	16	CASGLGPGGNTGELFF
TRBV6-5	TRBJ2-5	15	CASSYLQGARETQYF